Described below is a single T cell receptor beta chain sequence and its context. Its antigen is unknown. The sample holds no much larger clone one base away, and base qualities are not on file. This entry comes from a study of cytomegalovirus exposure and HLA in healthy donors (dated by TCRdb to 2015 to 2018). Notes on the research overall: In an earlier analysis of around 540 of the donors, 276 Gb of sequence data and about 110 million unique TCR beta sequences from roughly 190 million T cells were reported. Roughly 300 gigabases of sequencing data and tens of millions of unique TCR sequences made up an early release that covered several hundred HLA-typed donors. Of the roughly 400 genotyped donors, over 65% fell in the genetic ancestry cluster associated with self-reported Caucasian donors. The aim of the study was to test whether cataloging public T cell receptors could identify signatures of past pathogen exposure. The study profiled the T cell repertoires of 500 to 800 subjects by immunosequencing and related them to cytomegalovirus serostatus. Along with the roughly 700-subject first cohort, a separate validation cohort of over a hundred different subjects was used. To predict cytomegalovirus infection status, the study combined high-throughput TCR immunosequencing, statistical association of individual TCRs with disease status, and machine learning. To study patterns of TCR occurrence, a later analysis re-analyzed previously published TCR beta repertoires from 600 to 750 donors and added high-resolution HLA genotyping. Rather than using new phenotypic data, the later analysis identified candidate immune exposures from TCR beta sequences and from how often those sequences occurred across donors. An earlier analysis of about 600 of the donors used high-throughput TCR beta sequencing to judge whether each TCR beta V gene segment behaved as functional or pseudogenic. Donor age, sex, ethnicity and CMV serostatus were compiled alongside the repertoire data. A later genetic analysis took genome-wide SNP genotypes for about three fifths of the roughly 700 donors and used that subset as a discovery cohort. All discovery cohort repertoires had been generated on a single sequencing platform. Class I and class II HLA loci were covered by the typing at four-digit resolution. Typing coverage varied by locus: roughly 629-640 donors for A, B, C, DRB1 and DQB1; roughly 510 for DQA1; approximately 610 for DPA1; around 490 for DPB1. A few DR-DQ haplotypes were handled as single units for association and clustering because linkage in the cohort was strong. Among almost 400 genotyped donors of the cohort, an average of around 240,000 unique TCR beta nucleotide sequences were sequenced per donor, about a sixth of them non-productive.

The cohort comprised several hundred healthy bone marrow donors. Cohort members were all nominally healthy when sampled, although unrecorded immune exposures were likely present. The donor tested CMV seronegative, placing the donor among the 350 to 400 seronegative members of the cohort. Each donor provided a peripheral blood sample, and peripheral blood mononuclear cells were used for TCR beta sequencing. The Qiagen DNeasy Blood Extraction Kit was used to extract genomic DNA from the blood cell samples. What the study reported, not specific to this receptor: Correlated functional status among segregating V segments might reflect linkage disequilibrium, but an unknown experimental factor could not be ruled out. A further reported finding was that TCR beta sequences accurately predicted the HLA-A and HLA-B alleles for most subjects in the first cohort. Because some donors lacked HLA typing at each locus, the association tests relied only on the typed subset. Presence/absence analyses assumed roughly uniform sequencing depth across donors, an assumption that may not hold. In vitro tests confirmed that a few of the cytomegalovirus-associated TCR beta chains recognize cytomegalovirus antigens. The classifier was reported to diagnose cytomegalovirus status with high specificity and sensitivity in both the original cohort and the validation cohort. A later analysis found that TCR association rates varied across HLA loci, with DRB1 alleles showing the most associated TCRs and HLA-C alleles the fewest. V-gene and J-gene trimming of TCR beta chains was associated with a missense DCLRE1C variant in a later genetic analysis, and the association was replicated in an independent cohort. The sequencing pipeline was judged likely to have produced a cluster of highly shared sequence variants as a technical artifact. The only immune exposure information available for the cohort was CMV serostatus. According to the authors, the approach could potentially be generalized to other disease states and immunological phenotypes. At a false discovery rate of 0.05, a later analysis linked 16,951 TCR beta sequences to specific HLA alleles. A total of 164 TCR beta chains were listed by the study as associated with cytomegalovirus. When HLA alleles, especially DR and DQ, strongly co-occurred, TCR associations were difficult to assign to individual alleles. This cohort had only TCR beta chains sequenced, and the lack of alpha or paired-chain data limited which features could be detected. The earlier analysis of 587 of the donors excluded 15 to 20 rarely observed V segments, including chromosome 9 orphons, because counts were too low. An earlier analysis of roughly 570 of the donors showed that most TCR beta V segments appeared in productive rearrangements either about 87% or about 30% of the time, which broadly matched IMGT annotations. According to a later genetic analysis, donors in an Asian-associated ancestry cluster had fewer N-insertions in productive TCRs than the roughly 700-donor mean. In a later analysis, several top co-occurrence clusters were reported to appear linked to parvovirus B19, influenza, CMV and Epstein-Barr virus. In a later analysis, most CMV-associated TCR beta chains were found to appear HLA-restricted, with HLA associations seemingly driven largely by CMV exposure. Across donors, most TCR sequences were observed very rarely, whereas some public TCRs were present in many individuals. A later analysis found that HLA-associated TCR beta chains were more clonally expanded and had lower generation probabilities than equally common non-associated chains.

The library relied on the immunoSEQ multiplex PCR assay. A mixture of 60 forward primers for TCR Vbeta segments and 13 reverse primers for TCR Jbeta segments was used in the multiplex PCR. A multiplex PCR assay on genomic DNA amplified the CDR3 region of rearranged TCR beta genes. The amplified TCR beta libraries were sequenced on the Illumina HiSeq System as 87-base-pair reads. The study's processing was this. A later analysis tallied tens of millions of unique TCR beta chains across the 600 to 700 repertoires, and around 9.9 million of those chains were shared by two or more donors. A nearest-neighbor algorithm error-corrected the raw reads and collapsed the reads into unique sequences, merging closely related sequences to remove PCR and sequencing errors. Alignment of CDR3 sequences to IMGT reference sequences was used to assign V, D and J gene segments. For a sequence to be retained, a match of at least six nucleotides to both a V gene segment and a J gene segment was required. A rearrangement counted as productive if the CDR3 had no stop codons and remained in frame with V and J, and every other rearrangement counted as non-productive. CDR3 was defined according to IMGT convention as the region running from the second conserved V-encoded cysteine to the conserved J-encoded phenylalanine. Sequences without an unambiguous match to a single V gene segment were excluded from the earlier analysis of approximately 560 of the donors. An earlier analysis of several hundred of the donors classified V segments as functional when productive rearrangements were above 56.7% and as segregating when the standard deviation between donors was above 5%. A statistical classification framework was built for diagnosing cytomegalovirus status from the catalog of TCR beta chain sequences. In a later analysis, TCR nucleotide sequences were compared against IMGT/GENE-DB human TR gene sequences so that V and J genes could be assigned. The TCRdist pipeline was used in a later analysis to assign CDR3 sequences and most-parsimonious VDJ recombination scenarios. In a later analysis, each TCR beta chain was defined by its CDR3 amino acid sequence together with its V-gene family, and reads without a unique V-gene family were excluded. In a later analysis, some 600 highly shared, low-generation-probability nucleotide sequences were removed to address suspected cross-contamination and a sequencing artifact. A later analysis calculated a clonal expansion index for each public chain from normalized within-repertoire ranks of inferred template counts. In a later analysis, generation probabilities were computed using a VDJ recombination model fitted to out-of-frame rearrangements, and the results were checked against IGoR. In a later analysis, TCR-TCR, TCR-HLA and TCR-CMV co-occurrence was scored with hypergeometric tests, and a repertoire-size bias correction was applied to TCR pairs. To estimate false discovery rates, a later analysis permuted the HLA or CMV assignments 20 times. A later analysis grouped co-occurring TCRs with DBSCAN, adding TCRdist sequence similarity when clustering within HLA-allele-positive subsets. Repertoires with fewer than 30,000 or more than 120,000 public chains were left out of co-occurrence clustering, as were five repertoires with anomalous nucleotide sharing. TCRdb obtained this table from immuneACCESS and retained in-frame rearrangements with V and J assigned. These tables miss some clones; where compared with another copy, unresolved V genes account for less than half of the shortfall, and the remainder is unexplained. Clone size and the V and J calls come from that table; the DNA yielded D and trimming. The sample table lists hundreds of thousands of clones, 70% to 80% of them with a count of one. 1.8% of the sample rests with the top ten.

The sequence derives from a woman in her 30s in good health and CMV-seronegative. The sample was PBMCs.

Here the CDR3 is given as CASSFARGASSGEQFF. The sequenced DNA: TGCGCCAGCAGCTTTGCGCGGGGGGCCTCTTCGGGTGAGCAGTTCTTC. The chain uses TRBV5-1 and TRBJ2-1; 8 bases in between match TRBD2. The germline V gene sets CDR1 to SGHRS and CDR2 to YFSETQ. V is pruned by 2 bases and J by 9 bases, leaving 13 bases of the junction without a gene match. The CDR3 covers 16 residues, taking in both the cysteine and the phenylalanine. Here the CDR3 DNA is all that survives: 48 bases in frame from base 1.